Shown below are 16 T cell receptor beta chains from a single sample sequenced in a study of early T cells in non-severe SARS-CoV-2 infection. Using its own MiXCR run on the 5' RACE reads, TCRdb lists one record per CDR3 protein. Of about 61,000 distinct CDR3 sequences in the sample, about 12% were seen once. The sample consisted of whole blood, taken at baseline. These receptors were obtained from an adult who was a healthcare worker with PCR-confirmed SARS-CoV-2 infection or an uninfected control (not recorded which). The donor label of this sample is uncertain.

This clonotype was seen ten or more times. V usage is TRBV5-4 and J usage is TRBJ2-1; TRBD2 matches 7 bases. The CDR3 totals 15 residues. J was trimmed by 3 bases and V by 4 bases; bases with no gene match: 7. Germline values: CDR1 SGHNT, CDR2 YYREEE (reference sequence). CDR3 region: CASSLRTSLYNEQFF. The CDR3 coding sequence is TGTGCCAGCAGCCTTCGGACTAGTCTCTACAATGAGCAGTTCTTC.

V gene TRBV12-5 combines with J gene TRBJ2-2; either TRBD1 or TRBD2 may supply D (6 bases each). CDR1 and CDR2 (germline): LGHNT, FRNRAP. CDR3 length: 16 amino acids. Trimming cost V 2 bases and J 3 bases, with 13 bases left between them. The CDR3 DNA reads as TGTGCTAGTGGTTTGATTGCGGGACAAGACACCGGGGAGCTGTTTTTT. Amino acid sequence: CASGLIAGQDTGELFF.

This clonotype has just a few counts. The rearrangement joins TRBV5-1 to TRBJ1-5, with D uncertain. Germline CDR1 SGHRS, CDR2 YFSETQ. This CDR3 has 15 residues. Trimming removed 0 bases at V and 0 bases at J, with 7 bases between. In DNA, the CDR3 is TGCGCCAGCAGCTTGGGGGAGTCTAGCAATCAGCCCCAGCATTTT. This sequence encodes CASSLGESSNQPQHF.

This clonotype appeared many times. The junction departs from germline at one end; a sequencing error may be responsible. The rearrangement joins TRBV6-6 to TRBJ1-1, with 8 positions matching TRBD1. The CDR3 is made up of 15 amino acids. Germline CDR1 and CDR2: MNHNY and SVGAGI (reference sequence). The CDR3 DNA sequence: TGTGCCAGCAGTTACTCGATCAGGGGGCACACTGAAGTTTTCTTT. Its translation is CASSYSIRGHTEVFF.

This chain links TRBV14 with TRBJ2-5; D may be TRBD1 (6 bases). Germline V gene sequence: CDR1 SGHDN, CDR2 FVKESK. The CDR3 runs 15 residues. Trimming left V 5 bases short and J 5 bases short, with 18 bases between. As DNA, the CDR3 is TGTGCCAGCAGCATCAAACAGGGTCCGATGGAGACCCAGTACTTC. Its translation: CASSIKQGPMETQYF.

This clonotype has more than one count but fewer than ten. The CDR3 nucleotides read TGTGCCAGCAGCAAAGAAGTCTGGGACAGATCACAAGAGACCCAGTACTTC. Encoded protein: CASSKEVWDRSQETQYF. The chain is built from TRBV21-1 and TRBJ2-5; the table's D call, TRBD1, has no DNA check behind it. TRBV21-1 is annotated as a pseudogene. The CDR3 runs 17 residues.

This clonotype was counted only a few times. The chain is built from TRBV10-2 and TRBJ1-4; D unresolved. The CDR3 has 13 residues. The germline gives CDR1 WSHSY, CDR2 SAAADI. Deletions cut 4 bases from V and 5 bases from J, with 8 bases between. Here the CDR3 DNA reads TGCGCCAGCAGTGGGGTACCCAATGAAAAACTGTTTTTT. Its protein is CASSGVPNEKLFF.

The J gene is TRBJ2-1, the V gene TRBV5-5, with 9 bases fitting TRBD1. This CDR3 contains 15 residues. V trimming: 4 bases; J trimming: 3 bases; junction bases outside the gene matches: 5. Germline V gene data show CDR1 as SGHKS and CDR2 as YYEKEE (reference sequence). CDR3 in DNA: TGTGCCAGCAGCCCTGGGACAGGGTACTACAATGAGCAGTTCTTC. As protein: CASSPGTGYYNEQFF.

This clonotype came up a few times. The chain recombines TRBV5-6 with TRBJ2-1; D unclear. V was shortened by 4 bases and J by 9 bases, with 17 bases between the two germline ends. Germline CDR1 SGHDT, CDR2 YYEEEE. CDR3 length equals 14 residues. In DNA, the CDR3 is TGTGCCAGCAGCCCGTGGGCCAACCCCACTGAGCAGTTCTTC. Translation gives CASSPWANPTEQFF.

The chain has TRBV4-1 and TRBJ1-1, with 7 bases matching TRBD1. This CDR3 has 16 residues. Trimming at V came to 3 bases and at J to 11 bases, leaving 18 bases not matched to a gene. Germline CDR1 MGHRA, CDR2 YSYEKL. The CDR3 DNA is TGCGCCAGCAGCCATGCCTCTCTACGGACAGGAATGGTGGCTTTCTTT. Translated, it gives CASSHASLRTGMVAFF.

This clonotype was counted once. The chain carries TRBV10-2 and TRBJ1-6, with D perhaps TRBD1 (5 bases). V lost 2 bases and J lost 7, with 6 bases in between. The germline V gene encodes CDR1 WSHSY and CDR2 SAAADI. This CDR3 is built from 13 residues. The CDR3 region is CASSEQGNSPLHF. The CDR3 DNA is TGCGCCAGCAGTGAGCAGGGAAATTCACCCCTCCACTTT.

This clonotype was counted at least ten times. This chain links TRBV27 with TRBJ2-2; 11 bases are shared with TRBD2. The V gene end was trimmed by 2 bases and the J gene end by 7 bases; junction bases not matched to a gene: 9. The germline gives CDR1 MNHEY, CDR2 SMNVEV (reference sequence). CDR3 length: 17 amino acids. This CDR3 is CASSLTSGGLEGGELFF. The CDR3 DNA is TGTGCCAGCAGTTTAACTAGCGGGGGCCTAGAGGGCGGGGAGCTGTTTTTT.

The chain uses TRBV12-3 or TRBV12-4 and TRBJ1-5; D is unresolved. V was cut by 6 bases and J by 5 bases, with 14 bases left in between. The CDR3 totals 14 residues. The CDR3 coding sequence is TGTGCCAGCAGCCCTGGAAGGAGGCATCAGCCCCAGCATTTT. This sequence encodes CASSPGRRHQPQHF.

The chain is built from TRBV7-3 and TRBJ2-3, with TRBD2 identical over 11 bases. CDR3 length: 20 amino acids. The junction had 16 bases not matched to a gene; V was cut back by 0 bases and J by 5 bases. Germline V gene sequence: CDR1 SGHTA, CDR2 FQGTGA. DNA of the CDR3: TGTGCCAGCAGCTTAACTCCCGGGGGAATGGGGACTAGCGGCCTAGATACGCAGTATTTT. Translation: CASSLTPGGMGTSGLDTQYF.

In nucleotides, the CDR3 is TGTGCCAGCAACGGCCCTGGAAACATTCAGTACTTC. Translated: CASNGPGNIQYF. The J gene is TRBJ2-4, the V gene TRBV19; D gene uncertain. V gave up 9 bases and J gave up 6 bases, with 12 bases separating them. Germline V lookup: CDR1 LNHDA, CDR2 SQIVND (reference sequence). This CDR3 spans 12 amino acids.

This clonotype has ten or more counts. The chain is built from TRBV5-1 and TRBJ2-7; D not certain. Trimming removed 3 bases at V and 2 bases at J, with 0 bases between. Germline CDR1 reads SGHRS; CDR2 reads YFSETQ. This CDR3 spans 10 amino acids. In nucleotides, the CDR3 is TGCGCCAGCAGCTCCTACGAGCAGTACGTC. Its translation: CASSSYEQYV.